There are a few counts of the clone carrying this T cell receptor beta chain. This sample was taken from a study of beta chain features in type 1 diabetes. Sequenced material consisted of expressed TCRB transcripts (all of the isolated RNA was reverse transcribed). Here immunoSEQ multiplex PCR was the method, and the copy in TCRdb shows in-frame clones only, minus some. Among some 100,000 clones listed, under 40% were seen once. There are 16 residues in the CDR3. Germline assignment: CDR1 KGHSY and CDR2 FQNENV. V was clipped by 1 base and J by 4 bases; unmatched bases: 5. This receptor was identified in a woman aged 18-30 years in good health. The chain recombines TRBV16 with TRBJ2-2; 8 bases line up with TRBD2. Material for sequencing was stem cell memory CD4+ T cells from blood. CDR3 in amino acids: CASSQFPGRGTGELFF. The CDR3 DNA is TGTGCCAGCAGCCAATTCCCCGGGAGGGGCACCGGGGAGCTGTTTTTT.